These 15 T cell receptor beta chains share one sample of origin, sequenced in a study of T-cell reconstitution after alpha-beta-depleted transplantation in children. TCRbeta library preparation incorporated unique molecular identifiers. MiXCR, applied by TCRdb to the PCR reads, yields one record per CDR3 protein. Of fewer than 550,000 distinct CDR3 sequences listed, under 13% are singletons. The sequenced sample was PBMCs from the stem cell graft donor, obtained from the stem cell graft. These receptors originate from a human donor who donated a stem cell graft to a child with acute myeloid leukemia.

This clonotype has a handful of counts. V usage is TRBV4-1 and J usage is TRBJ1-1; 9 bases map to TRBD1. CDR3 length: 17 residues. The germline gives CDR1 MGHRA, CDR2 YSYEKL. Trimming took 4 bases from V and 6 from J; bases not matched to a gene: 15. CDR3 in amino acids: CASSRIPGTGTSSEAFF. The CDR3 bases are TGCGCCAGCAGCCGTATCCCCGGGACAGGGACAAGCTCTGAAGCTTTCTTT.

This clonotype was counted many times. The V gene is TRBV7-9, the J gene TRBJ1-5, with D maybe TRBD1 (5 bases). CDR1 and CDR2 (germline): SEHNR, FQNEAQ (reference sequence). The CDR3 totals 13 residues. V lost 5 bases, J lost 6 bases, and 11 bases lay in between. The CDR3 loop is CASSPGTAQPQHF. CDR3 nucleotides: TGTGCCAGCAGCCCAGGGACGGCTCAGCCCCAGCATTTT.

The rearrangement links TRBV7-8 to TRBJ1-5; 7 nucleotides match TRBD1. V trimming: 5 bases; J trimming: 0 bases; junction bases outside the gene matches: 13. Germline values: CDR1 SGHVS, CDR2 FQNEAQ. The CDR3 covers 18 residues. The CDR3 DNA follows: TGTGCCAGCAGCCTAGACAGGGTGGGTTGGAATAGCAATCAGCCCCAGCATTTT. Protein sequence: CASSLDRVGWNSNQPQHF.

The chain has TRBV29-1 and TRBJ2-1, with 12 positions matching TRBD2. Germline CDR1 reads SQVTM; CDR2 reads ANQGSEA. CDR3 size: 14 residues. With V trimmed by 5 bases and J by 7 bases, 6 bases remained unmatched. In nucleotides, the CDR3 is TGCAGCGTTAGCCTAACTAGCGGGAGGAATGAGCAGTTCTTC. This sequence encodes CSVSLTSGRNEQFF.

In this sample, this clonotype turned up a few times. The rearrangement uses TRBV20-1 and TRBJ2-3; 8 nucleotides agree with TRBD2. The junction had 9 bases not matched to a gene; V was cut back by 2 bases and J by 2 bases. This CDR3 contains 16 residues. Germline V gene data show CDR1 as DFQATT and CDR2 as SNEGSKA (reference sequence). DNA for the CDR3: TGCAGTGCTAGAACTAGCGGAGGTGGGACCACAGATACGCAGTATTTT. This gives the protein CSARTSGGGTTDTQYF.

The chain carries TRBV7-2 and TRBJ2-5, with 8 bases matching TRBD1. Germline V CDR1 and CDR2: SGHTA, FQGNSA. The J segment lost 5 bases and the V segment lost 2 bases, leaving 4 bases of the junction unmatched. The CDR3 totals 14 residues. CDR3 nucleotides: TGTGCCAGCAGCTTAATGCAGGGGGCGGAGACCCAGTACTTC. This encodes CASSLMQGAETQYF.

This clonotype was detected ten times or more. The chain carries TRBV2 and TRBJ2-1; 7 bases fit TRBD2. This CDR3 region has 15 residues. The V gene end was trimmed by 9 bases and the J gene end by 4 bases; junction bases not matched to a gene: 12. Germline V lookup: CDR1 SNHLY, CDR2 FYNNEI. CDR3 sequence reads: CARAFYGEGYNEQFF. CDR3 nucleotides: TGTGCCAGAGCCTTTTACGGGGAGGGATACAATGAGCAGTTCTTC.

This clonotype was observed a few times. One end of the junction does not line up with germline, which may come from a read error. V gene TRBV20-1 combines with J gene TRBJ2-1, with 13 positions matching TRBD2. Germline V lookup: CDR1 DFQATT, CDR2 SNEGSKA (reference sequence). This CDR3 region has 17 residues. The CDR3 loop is CCARDRTSGSLFDEQFF. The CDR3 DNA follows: TGCTGTGCTAGAGATAGGACTAGCGGGAGTCTCTTCGATGAGCAGTTCTTC.

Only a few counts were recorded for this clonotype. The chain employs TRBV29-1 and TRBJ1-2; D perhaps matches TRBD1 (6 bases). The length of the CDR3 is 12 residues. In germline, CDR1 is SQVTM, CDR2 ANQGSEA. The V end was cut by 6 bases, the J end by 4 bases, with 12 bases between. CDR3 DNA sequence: TGCAGCGTCCGGGGGGGGGCCTATGGCTACACCTTC. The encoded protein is CSVRGGAYGYTF.

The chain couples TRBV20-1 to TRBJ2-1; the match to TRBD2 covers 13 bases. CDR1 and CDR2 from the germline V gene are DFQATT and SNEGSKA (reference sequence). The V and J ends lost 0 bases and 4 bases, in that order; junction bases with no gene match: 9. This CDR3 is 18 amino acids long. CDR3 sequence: CSARDQLAGGPMYNEQFF. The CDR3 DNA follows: TGCAGTGCTAGAGATCAACTAGCGGGAGGGCCAATGTACAATGAGCAGTTCTTC.

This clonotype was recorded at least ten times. CDR3 sequence: CASSLLGGTRTDTQYF. The CDR3 DNA follows: TGTGCCAGCAGCTTATTAGGCGGGACCCGCACAGATACGCAGTATTTT. The chain carries TRBV7-6 and TRBJ2-3, with D possibly being TRBD2 (6 bases). V was shortened by 2 bases and J by 1 base, with 13 bases between the two germline ends. The CDR3 runs to 16 residues. Germline loops: CDR1 SGHVS, CDR2 FNYEAQ. The entire variable domain, with the rest obtained from reference TRBV7-6 and TRBJ2-3, is as follows: GAGVSQSPRYKVTKRGQDVALRCDPISGHVSLYWYRQALGQGPEFLTYFNYEAQQDKSGLPNDRFSAERPEGSISTLTIQRTEQRDSAMYRCASSLLGGTRTDTQYFGPGTRLTVL.

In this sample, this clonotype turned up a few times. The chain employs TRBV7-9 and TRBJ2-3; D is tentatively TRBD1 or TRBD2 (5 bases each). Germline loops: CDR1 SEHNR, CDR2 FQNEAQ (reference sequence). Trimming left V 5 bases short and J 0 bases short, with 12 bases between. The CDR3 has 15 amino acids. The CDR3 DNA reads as TGTGCCAGCAGCGGCCGGGACCGTAGCACAGATACGCAGTATTTT. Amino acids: CASSGRDRSTDTQYF.

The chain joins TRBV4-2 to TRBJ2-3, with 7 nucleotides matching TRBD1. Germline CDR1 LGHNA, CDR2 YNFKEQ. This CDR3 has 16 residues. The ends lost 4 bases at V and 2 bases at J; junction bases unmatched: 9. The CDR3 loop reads CASSPGQGETTDTQYF. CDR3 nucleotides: TGTGCCAGCAGCCCTGGGCAGGGGGAGACCACAGATACGCAGTATTTT.

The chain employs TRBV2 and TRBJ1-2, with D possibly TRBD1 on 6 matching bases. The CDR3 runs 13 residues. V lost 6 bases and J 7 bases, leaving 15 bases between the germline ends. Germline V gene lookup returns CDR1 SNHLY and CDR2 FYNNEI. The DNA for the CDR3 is TGTGCCAGCAGGTTTCGGGGGGCAGCTGGCTACACCTTC. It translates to CASRFRGAAGYTF.

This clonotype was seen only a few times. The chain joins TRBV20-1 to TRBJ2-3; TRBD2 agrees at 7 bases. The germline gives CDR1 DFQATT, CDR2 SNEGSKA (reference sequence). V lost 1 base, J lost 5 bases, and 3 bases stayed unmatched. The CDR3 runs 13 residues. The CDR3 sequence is CSARAGGVDTQYF. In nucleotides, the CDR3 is TGCAGTGCTAGAGCGGGAGGAGTAGATACGCAGTATTTT.